This TCR beta chain derives from a study of cytomegalovirus exposure and HLA in healthy donors. Study observations and caveats: Reported performance of the classifier showed diagnosis of cytomegalovirus status with high specificity and sensitivity. TCR beta sequences reportedly predicted the HLA-A and HLA-B alleles of most subjects accurately. Immune exposure was documented only through CMV serostatus.

Germline CDR1 and CDR2: SEHNR and FQNEAQ (reference sequence). Trimming removed 5 bases from V and 0 bases from J, with 5 bases in between. The CDR3 is 12 residues long. As regards this clone: Its antigen is unknown.

The PCR was carried out with 60 Vbeta primers and 13 Jbeta primers. Only in-frame clones appear in the TCRdb table, and some are missing; sequencing was by immunoSEQ multiplex PCR. The data contain hundreds of thousands of clones, around four fifths of them singletons. The genes are TRBV7-9 and TRBJ2-7; D gene unclear. The source is a male donor in good health and CMV-seronegative. Sequencing was done on a sample of PBMCs. In DNA form, the CDR3 reads TGTGCCAGCAGCCCGAGCTCCTACGAGCAGTACTTC. It yields the protein CASSPSSYEQYF.